Below are 4 T cell receptor beta chains sequenced from a single sample in a study of read filtering for tumor transcriptome and immune sequencing. This library used roughly 0.4 ug RNA and molecular barcoded adaptors spanning alpha/delta and beta/gamma chains. TCRdb used MiXCR to reprocess the reads, holding one entry per CDR3 protein. The sample lists approximately 150,000 distinct CDR3 sequences; 13% were seen once. The specimen was a population of CD138-negative cells sorted from bone marrow. The receptors derive from a donor at least 40 years old with multiple myeloma.

This clonotype was seen only a few times. The V gene is TRBV5-1, the J gene TRBJ2-1; TRBD2 is a possible D gene (5 bases). Trimming left V 5 bases short and J 5 bases short, with 11 bases between. Per the germline V gene, CDR1 is SGHRS and CDR2 is YFSETQ. The length of the CDR3 is 13 residues. Here the CDR3 reads CASSRGSNNEQFF. The CDR3 nucleotides are TGCGCCAGCAGTAGAGGGTCCAACAATGAGCAGTTCTTC.

There are many counts of this clonotype. This chain uses TRBV20-1 with TRBJ1-5; D possibly corresponds to TRBD1 (6 bases). Trimming cost V 6 bases and J 4 bases, with 13 bases left between them. CDR3 length: 13 amino acids. Germline lookup yields CDR1 DFQATT and CDR2 SNEGSKA (reference sequence). CDR3 sequence (DNA): TGCAGTGCACCTACAGGGACGAATCAGCCCCAGCATTTT. Protein: CSAPTGTNQPQHF.

This clonotype was counted at least ten times. The chain carries TRBV6-1 and TRBJ1-5, with TRBD1 matching 8 bases. Germline trimming cut 5 bases from V and 5 bases from J; bases unmatched to any gene: 5. Germline V gene data show CDR1 as MNHNS and CDR2 as SASEGT. The length of the CDR3 is 14 residues. As DNA, the CDR3 is TGTGCCAGCAGTCGGACAGGGCTCGATCAGCCCCAGCATTTT. Translation gives CASSRTGLDQPQHF.

Of note for this clonotype: The junction departs from germline at one end; a sequencing error may be responsible. The V call is TRBV3-1, the J call TRBJ2-3, with D possibly matching TRBD1 (5 bases). This CDR3 is 14 amino acids long. Germline CDR1 and CDR2: LGHDT and YNNKEL (reference sequence). The CDR3 coding sequence is TGTGCCGGCAGCCCAAACGATGTCACAGGTACGCAGTATTTT. Translated, it gives CAGSPNDVTGTQYF.